The clone carrying this TCR beta chain was seen repeatedly, ten times or more. Its specificity is not known. The data are from a study of CD8+CD57+ T cells in acquired aplastic anemia. Whole-study results and caveats: Patients and controls shared approximately 28 CD8+ CDR3 sequences. Patient and control CD8+ Simpson's diversity was not significantly different.

TCR beta VDJ and CDR3 were profiled, and genomic DNA was the template. One entry per CDR3 protein, called by TCRdb with MiXCR from the reads. The repertoire has fewer than 250,000 distinct CDR3 sequences, 50% to 55% of them found once; the top ten carry around a sixth. This sequence originates from a human donor in good health, serving as a control. The sequenced sample consisted of sorted CD4+, CD8+, or CD8+CD57+ T cells (not recorded which) from PBMCs.

The CDR3 sequence is CASRADTGRETQYF. The CDR3, as DNA: TGTGCCAGCAGGGCCGACACCGGACGGGAGACCCAGTACTTC. The V and J genes are TRBV28 and TRBJ2-5, with D unresolved. The germline CDR1 and CDR2 sequences are MDHEN and SYDVKM. V was shortened by 6 bases and J by 5 bases, with 16 bases between the two germline ends. The CDR3 loop spans 14 amino acids.